This T cell receptor beta chain was sequenced in a study of shared clonotypes between healthy human individuals. In the case of this clone: As yet, its antigen is unknown.

It was at deep level that the assay was run. Genomic DNA per cell subset filled all wells of several immunoSEQ plates. Measured with immunoSEQ multiplex PCR; TCRdb has only the in-frame clones, and not every one. The data contain around 2,100,000 clones, roughly 94% of them singletons. Study findings and constraints: Clonotype sharing among donors was expected to depend on sequencing depth.

The naive CD8 population came from CD45RO-negative cells selected for CCR7, without terminally differentiated effector memory CD45RA+ cells. Trimming shortened V by 0 bases and J by 1 base, and 15 bases separated the two germline ends. Germline V gene sequence: CDR1 LGHNA, CDR2 YSLEER. The CDR3 consists of 17 residues. The sample was naive CD8+ T cells sorted from blood. The sequence was collected from a man aged 18 to 35 in good health. The genes are TRBV4-3 and TRBJ1-1; possibly TRBD1 for D (5 bases). CDR3 DNA sequence: TGCGCCAGCAGCCAAGAACAAGGAGCAGGGCCGAACACTGAAGCTTTCTTT. As protein: CASSQEQGAGPNTEAFF.